The sequence of this T cell receptor beta chain was determined in a study of blood T cells in healthy people across ages (dated by TCRdb to between 2014 and 2017). At the level of the whole study: In model experiments, roughly one uniquely barcoded TCR beta cDNA molecule per two T cells was captured by template switching. To avoid experimental bias, donors of different ages were distributed randomly across sequencing lanes. Using the same blood draw, the study looked at two additional independent replicas of 1 million unique cDNA reads for two donors, one aged 18 to 30 and the other aged 80 or older. Age-related changes in TCR beta repertoire diversity were measured in the study by deep sequencing normalized with unique cDNA molecular identifiers. The donors were divided into four age groups: young (average around 17 years), middle-aged (roughly 42), aged (about 61) and long-lived (roughly 86).

In its sample, this clonotype was seen a few times. The target of this receptor is not known. Qualities for individual bases were not recorded, and no much larger clone is one base off. Trimming costs V 2 bases and J 0 bases, and their ends lie 11 bases apart. The CDR3 spans 16 residues, from the cysteine through the phenylalanine. Solely the CDR3 DNA is kept, with 48 bases framed from the first base. The germline V gene sets CDR1 to KGHSH and CDR2 to LQKENI. The donors were 40 or so Caucasian individuals from Russia, aged roughly 6 to 100 years, who were systemically healthy. Ten milliliters of peripheral blood were drawn from each donor into EDTA-treated Vacutainer tubes. Ficoll-Paque density-gradient centrifugation was used to isolate PBMCs, with at least 6 million obtained per sample. Trizol reagent was used to extract total RNA from PBMCs, with at least 5 micrograms per sample. The percentages of naive CD45RAhigh/CD27high T cells were determined by flow cytometry on a PBMC aliquot from every donor.

Libraries were made using 5' RACE. Sequencing instrument: Illumina HiSeq 2500. A second 7 to 11 cycle PCR used a sample-barcoded 5' primer and a J-beta primer mix. A unique molecular identifier was introduced onto each TCR beta cDNA molecule by a template-switch 5' adaptor carrying 12 random nucleotides. Each sample yielded at least 2.5 million CDR3-containing paired-end reads. All of the RNA was converted into first-strand cDNA using the Mint cDNA synthesis kit, with a TRBC-specific oligonucleotide serving as the primer. All cDNA was treated with uracil-DNA glycosylase and then went through a first 18-cycle PCR with the universal primers M1SS and BC2_uni_R. As for how the authors treated the data: For normalization, 1 million high-quality reads were randomly selected from each sample, with every read carrying a distinct molecular identifier. Reads sharing molecular identifiers were discarded rather than binned into consensus sequences. MiTCR, set to a Q25 quality threshold and the strictest error-elimination algorithm, was used for CDR3 identification, clonotype clustering and error correction. A nonparametric unseen species model using Euler transformation provided a lower-bound estimate of total TCR beta diversity. TCRdb trimmed public reads at Q25 via fastp, called clones via MiXCR and kept in-frame beta chains. When rows share a CDR3 protein, they turn into one entry using the most common DNA and genes. For this entry, the V and J calls and clone size follow TCRdb and not the study's own pipeline. The sample yields more than 1 million distinct CDR3 sequences; over 35% were counted once. The top ten hold approximately 20% of the sample.

Overall results and qualifications from the work: As age increased, observed TCR beta diversity per million T cells dropped in a roughly linear way, and a significant reduction was already evident by age 40. Conclusive comparison of naive and antigen-experienced compartments was prevented by the profiling of bulk unsorted PBMCs. Compared with the aged group, the long-lived group had more naive CD4+ T cells, fewer expanded clones and increased TCR diversity, a pattern suggesting age selection. A strong correlation was found between observed TCR beta diversity and the percentage of naive T cells measured by flow cytometry. The CMV infection status of donors was not known, potentially confounding age-related changes in expanded clonotypes. Estimates of total diversity from one million sequenced T cells were regarded as lower bounds and underestimates.

The sequenced material came from blood. Recombination connected TRBV18 to TRBJ2-4; a tentative D match to TRBD1 spans 7 bases. The TCR originated in an older woman in good health. The nucleotide sequence is given as TGTGCCAGCTCACCAACAGGGGAGGCAGCCAAAAACATTCAGTACTTC. It specifies CASSPTGEAAKNIQYF.